Following are 32 T cell receptor beta chains from one sample sequenced in a study of tumor-infiltrating lymphocytes in primary liver carcinoma. The study extracted blood RNA from unsorted whole blood and also extracted germline DNA. From 400 to 550 ng total RNA, TCR beta cDNA was generated with a primer in the constant region. Libraries for TCR beta were built through three nested multiplex PCR rounds, which together made up a slightly modified ARM-PCR procedure. Researchers ran the first two PCR rounds for roughly 11 cycles each with TRBV1-TRBV30 forward primers and a C-beta reverse primer. TCRdb re-called the multiplex PCR reads through MiXCR, storing one row per CDR3 protein. Of some 190,000 distinct CDR3 sequences listed, less than 65% are singletons. Material: peripheral blood. The receptors come from a man in his forties or fifties with primary liver carcinoma and hepatitis B virus infection.

Concerning this clonotype itself: Compared with germline, one end of the junction differs, possibly owing to a read error. The V gene is TRBV12-3 or TRBV12-4, the J gene TRBJ2-2; TRBD1 or TRBD2 may be the D gene (5 bases each). The CDR3 runs to 15 residues. The CDR3 is CASTIRGANTGKLFF. As DNA, the CDR3 is TGTGCCAGCACCATCCGAGGGGCGAACACCGGGAAGCTGTTTTTT.

This clonotype was counted many times. This chain links TRBV6-6 with TRBJ2-7; 9 positions agree with TRBD1. Per the germline V gene, CDR1 is MNHNY and CDR2 is SVGAGI (reference sequence). The CDR3 has 12 residues. V lost 10 bases to trimming and J lost 3 bases; unmatched junction nucleotides: 4. CDR3 nucleotide sequence: TGTGCCACCCGACAGGGGGTCTACGAGCAGTACTTC. Translating it yields CATRQGVYEQYF.

The V call is TRBV12-3 or TRBV12-4, the J call TRBJ2-7; D is undetermined. CDR3 length: 14 amino acids. Trimming stripped 2 bases from V and 6 bases from J, with 14 bases between. CDR3 region: CASSLHNPGVEQYF. In DNA form, the CDR3 reads TGTGCCAGCAGTTTACACAATCCCGGCGTCGAGCAGTACTTC.

Of note for this clonotype: A much bigger clone sits one base away, suggesting this may be a read error. The chain is built from TRBV21-1 and TRBJ2-7; TRBD1 is taken as the D call from the table, unchecked against the DNA. TRBV21-1 is annotated as a pseudogene. The CDR3 runs 17 residues. The CDR3 DNA reads as TGTGCCAGCAGCTCGAACGTGACAAGGGACACCTACTACGAGCAGTACTTC. Translating gives CASSSNVTRDTYYEQYF.

Of note for this clonotype: This may stem from a read error, because a much larger clone lies one nucleotide away. The V call is TRBV4-1, the J call TRBJ2-1, with a weak D call TRBD2 (6 bases). Germline V gene lookup returns CDR1 MGHRA and CDR2 YSYEKL. CDR3 length equals 17 residues. Trimming removed 5 bases from V and 3 bases from J, with 20 bases in between. CDR3: CASSAKLLARIYNEQFF. Here the CDR3 DNA reads TGCGCCAGCAGCGCTAAGCTCCTAGCGAGGATCTACAATGAGCAGTTCTTC.

This clonotype has a single count. The chain is built from TRBV4-1 and TRBJ1-1; weak D call: TRBD1 (5 bases). This CDR3 has 15 amino acids. Between the trimmed V and J ends, which lost 1 base and 4 bases, there was a span of 13 bases. CDR1 MGHRA and CDR2 YSYEKL come from the germline V gene. Written as DNA, the CDR3 is TGCGCCAGCAGCCAAGGCACAGGTGCCAGCACTGAAGCTTTCTTT. It translates to CASSQGTGASTEAFF.

A single count supports this clonotype. The chain has TRBV12-3 or TRBV12-4 and TRBJ1-5; tentatively, D is TRBD1 (6 bases). CDR3 length: 15 residues. Trimming left V 6 bases short and J 6 bases short, with 18 bases between. CDR3 DNA: TGTGCCAGCAGACCAGGGACATGGGTCACTCAGCCCCAGCATTTT. It encodes CASRPGTWVTQPQHF.

The gene calls are TRBV10-3 and TRBJ2-7; possibly TRBD2 for D (7 bases). V was clipped by 8 bases and J by 2 bases, with 22 bases between them. The germline CDR1 and CDR2 sequences are ENHRY and SYGVKD. This CDR3 is built from 16 residues. The CDR3 nucleotides are TGTGCCATCTTCGGGACAAGCCACAGCGGGGCCTACGAGCAGTACTTC. Residues: CAIFGTSHSGAYEQYF.

J is TRBJ2-3 and V is TRBV20-1, with D possibly TRBD1 on 6 matching bases. V was pared by 6 bases and J by 4 bases, with 17 bases between. Germline V gene sequence: CDR1 DFQATT, CDR2 SNEGSKA (reference sequence). This CDR3 contains 14 residues. In nucleotides, the CDR3 is TGCAGTGCACAACAGGGTAACGGGGCAGATACGCAGTATTTT. Translating it yields CSAQQGNGADTQYF.

This clonotype was recorded a few times. V usage is TRBV6-1 and J usage is TRBJ1-4; D not resolved. This CDR3 region has 13 residues. V lost 3 bases and J lost 4, with 6 bases in between. Germline CDR1 reads MNHNS; CDR2 reads SASEGT. CDR3 sequence: CASSDKINEKLFF. DNA of the CDR3: TGTGCCAGCAGTGACAAAATTAATGAAAAACTGTTTTTT.

The chain combines TRBV6-2 or TRBV6-3 with TRBJ2-3; D is unresolved. Germline V gives CDR1 MNHEY, CDR2 SVGEGT. Trimming removed 0 bases at V and 0 bases at J, with 16 bases between. The CDR3 is 18 amino acids. CDR3 DNA sequence: TGTGCCAGCAGTTACTCGACAACGGAGCCCGGCAGCACAGATACGCAGTATTTT. Encoded protein: CASSYSTTEPGSTDTQYF.

CDR3 protein: CASSLQGWVNQPQHF. CDR3 nucleotides: TGTGCCAGCAGCTTGCAGGGGTGGGTCAATCAGCCCCAGCATTTT. This chain connects TRBV12-3 or TRBV12-4 to TRBJ1-5; weak D call: TRBD1 (6 bases). CDR3 size: 15 residues. Deletions cut 6 bases from V and 3 bases from J, with 15 bases between.

This clonotype was detected only a few times. The rearrangement links TRBV12-3 or TRBV12-4 to TRBJ1-2; D is unresolved. The CDR3 sequence is 12 residues long. Trimming took 3 bases from V and 6 from J, leaving 8 bases between them. This CDR3 reads CASSLGGNGYTF. DNA of the CDR3: TGTGCCAGCAGTTTGGGAGGAAATGGCTACACCTTC.

This clonotype is a singleton in its sample. V and J are TRBV28 and TRBJ2-3, with 10 bases fitting TRBD1. The CDR3 is 15 residues long. The junction had 10 bases not matched to a gene; V was cut back by 4 bases and J by 9 bases. Per germline, CDR1 MDHEN and CDR2 SYDVKM. The CDR3 protein is CASSSPRQGARTQYF. The CDR3 nucleotides are TGTGCCAGCAGTTCCCCCAGACAGGGGGCAAGGACGCAGTATTTT.

For this clonotype: A junction end diverges from the germline sequence, so it may reflect a read error. The chain links TRBV12-3 or TRBV12-4 to TRBJ2-1; D gene uncertain. The length of the CDR3 is 15 residues. The CDR3 nucleotides read TGTGCCAGGAGTTTAAGACCGAGCTCCTACAATGAGCAGTTCTTC. Protein: CARSLRPSSYNEQFF.

The chain carries TRBV7-9 and TRBJ1-2, with D perhaps TRBD1 (6 bases). The germline V gene has CDR1 SEHNR and CDR2 FQNEAQ (reference sequence). This CDR3 has 14 residues. Trimming removed 5 bases from V and 4 bases from J, with 14 bases in between. The CDR3 nucleotides are TGTGCCAGCAGCCCCGGGGGCGGAGGCTATGGCTACACCTTC. As protein: CASSPGGGGYGYTF.

As concerns this clonotype: A much larger clone is a single base away; this may be a read error. The chain is built from TRBV6-6 and TRBJ1-4, with 8 bases that match TRBD1. The CDR3 contains 15 residues. CDR1 and CDR2 from the germline V gene are MNHNY and SVGAGI (reference sequence). The V and J ends lost 6 bases and 6 bases, in that order; junction bases with no gene match: 9. CDR3 DNA sequence: TGTGCCAGCAGACCCTCCTGGACAGGGTATGAAAAACTGTTTTTT. Residues: CASRPSWTGYEKLFF.

The chain links TRBV5-4 to TRBJ2-7; 9 nucleotides agree with TRBD2. Germline CDR1 and CDR2: SGHNT and YYREEE (reference sequence). V shed 0 bases and J 0 bases; nucleotides not matched to a gene: 1. This CDR3 region has 15 residues. The CDR3, as DNA: TGTGCCAGCAGCTTGGATAGCGGGGGCTCCTACGAGCAGTACTTC. Its translation: CASSLDSGGSYEQYF.

The count of this clonotype is one. Relative to the germline gene, one junction end is altered; a read error may explain this. J is TRBJ2-3 and V is TRBV11-3, with D possibly TRBD2 on 5 matching bases. From germline, CDR1 is SGHNT and CDR2 YENEEA. The CDR3 runs 14 residues. Here the CDR3 DNA reads TGTGCCAGCAACTTAGATCCTAGCTCAGATACGCAGTATTTT. It codes for CASNLDPSSDTQYF.

The chain carries TRBV10-1 and TRBJ2-7, with D possibly matching TRBD1 (6 bases). There are 17 residues in the CDR3. CDR1 is WNHNN and CDR2 is SYGVQD in the germline V gene (reference sequence). Trimming shortened V by 8 bases and J by 4 bases, and 27 bases separated the two germline ends. Here the CDR3 reads CASSSEGTRQTLYEQYF. The CDR3 bases are TGCGCCAGCTCCTCAGAGGGGACAAGACAGACCCTATACGAGCAGTACTTC.

This chain links TRBV6-5 with TRBJ2-1, with 8 bases that match TRBD1. Germline V gene data show CDR1 as MNHEY and CDR2 as SVGAGI. This CDR3 contains 14 residues. V dropped 5 bases and J dropped 6; count of bases not matched to a gene: 6. Here the CDR3 reads CASSGQGRFNEQFF. The CDR3 coding sequence is TGTGCCAGCAGTGGACAGGGTCGTTTCAATGAGCAGTTCTTC.

As to this clonotype: One end of the junction is discordant with germline, which a read error may explain. The rearrangement joins TRBV11-2 to TRBJ2-7; D possibly corresponds to TRBD2 (6 bases). CDR1 and CDR2 (germline): SGHAT, FQNNGV. CDR3 size: 12 residues. The DNA for the CDR3 is TGTGCCAGCGGCTTAAGCGGGTACAAGCAGTACTTC. It codes for CASGLSGYKQYF.

The rearrangement uses TRBV6-1 and TRBJ2-3; D perhaps matches TRBD2 (6 bases). Between the trimmed V and J ends, which lost 7 bases and 6 bases, there was a span of 17 bases. This CDR3 has 14 residues. Per germline, CDR1 MNHNS and CDR2 SASEGT. DNA of the CDR3: TGTGCCAGCAATGTAGGGACTCCCACGGATACGCAGTATTTT. Translated, it gives CASNVGTPTDTQYF.

This clonotype came up a few times. The chain links TRBV12-3 or TRBV12-4 to TRBJ2-5, with TRBD2 as a possible D gene (5 bases). V lost 0 bases and J lost 5, with 10 bases in between. The CDR3 extends over 14 amino acids. The CDR3 spells CASSLAHGEETQYF. The CDR3 DNA is TGTGCCAGCAGTTTAGCGCACGGGGAGGAGACCCAGTACTTC.

A note on this clonotype: This likely comes from a read error, as the CDR3 has no conserved phenylalanine or tryptophan at its end. The DNA is omitted, as the CDR3 cannot be located on it reliably, and the CDR3 follows TCRdb's listing. J is TRBJ2-1 and V is TRBV21-1; TRBD2, the D gene given by the table, was not confirmed from the DNA. TRBV21-1 is described as a pseudogene. The CDR3 numbers 15 amino acids, ends counted. Here the CDR3 reads CASSKEAGGNNEQFL.

CDR3 region: CASSPVAGSEKLFF. CDR3 DNA: TGTGCCAGCAGCCCGGTTGCAGGGAGTGAAAAACTGTTTTTT. The chain uses TRBV7-9 and TRBJ1-4, with D possibly being TRBD1 (5 bases). Germline V gives CDR1 SEHNR, CDR2 FQNEAQ (reference sequence). V was cut by 5 bases and J by 7 bases, with 14 bases left in between. The CDR3 extends over 14 amino acids.

This chain links TRBV29-1 with TRBJ2-7; 8 positions match TRBD1. This CDR3 has 12 residues. The germline V gene has CDR1 SQVTM and CDR2 ANQGSEA. V lost 6 bases, J lost 5 bases, and 6 bases stayed unmatched. CDR3 region: CSVGQGLDEQYF. In DNA form, the CDR3 reads TGCAGCGTAGGACAGGGCTTAGACGAGCAGTACTTC.

This clonotype was seen only once. This clone may be a read error of a much larger clone one base away. The gene calls are TRBV29-1 and TRBJ2-1; 9 bases match TRBD1. Germline trimming cut 5 bases from V and 14 bases from J; bases unmatched to any gene: 10. Germline V lookup: CDR1 SQVTM, CDR2 ANQGSEA. The CDR3 spans 12 residues. This CDR3 is CSVLDRGDKEFF. The CDR3 DNA reads TGCAGCGTTTTGGACAGGGGCGACAAGGAGTTCTTC.

The chain uses TRBV29-1 and TRBJ2-3, with D possibly being TRBD1 (5 bases). Germline lookup yields CDR1 SQVTM and CDR2 ANQGSEA. Trimming removed 7 bases at V and 3 bases at J, with 23 bases between. The CDR3 length is 16 residues. CDR3 sequence reads: CSGATAASLRTDTQYF. The CDR3 nucleotides read TGCAGCGGGGCGACAGCCGCTTCCCTCAGGACAGATACGCAGTATTTT.

This clonotype was counted only a few times. A much larger clonotype is one base distant, so this may be a read error. The chain has TRBV11-2 and TRBJ2-1, with no clear D. Trimming removed 2 bases at V and 1 base at J, with 6 bases between. There are 14 residues in the CDR3. Germline CDR1 reads SGHAT; CDR2 reads FQNNGV. CDR3 sequence reads: CASSLPLSYNEQFF. For the CDR3, the DNA is TGTGCCAGCAGCTTACCTCTATCCTACAATGAGCAGTTCTTC.

This clonotype was found a few times. This chain connects TRBV6-1 to TRBJ1-4; no firm D call. Germline V gene data show CDR1 as MNHNS and CDR2 as SASEGT. Trimming cost V 8 bases and J 4 bases, with 20 bases left between them. This CDR3 has 16 residues. The CDR3 DNA reads TGTGCCAGCGCCGAAGACGGCCCGGTTGATAATGAAAAACTGTTTTTT. It specifies CASAEDGPVDNEKLFF.

This clonotype was seen only a few times. The rearrangement links TRBV5-4 to TRBJ1-1, with D unclear. Germline CDR1 is SGHNT and CDR2 is YYREEE (reference sequence). CDR3 length: 13 residues. The ends were cut back, 3 bases at V and 3 bases at J, with 9 bases in the middle. DNA of the CDR3: TGTGCCAGCAGCTATTCCCGGGACACTGAAGCTTTCTTT. The encoded protein is CASSYSRDTEAFF.